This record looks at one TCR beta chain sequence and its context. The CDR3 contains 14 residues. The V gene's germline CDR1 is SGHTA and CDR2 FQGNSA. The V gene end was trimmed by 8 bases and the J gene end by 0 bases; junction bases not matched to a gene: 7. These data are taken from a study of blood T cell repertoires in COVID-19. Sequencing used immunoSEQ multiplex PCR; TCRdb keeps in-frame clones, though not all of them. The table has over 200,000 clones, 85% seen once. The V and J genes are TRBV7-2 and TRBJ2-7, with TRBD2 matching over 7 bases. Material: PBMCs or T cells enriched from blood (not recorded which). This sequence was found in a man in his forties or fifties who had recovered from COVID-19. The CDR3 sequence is CASGRGGSSYEQYF. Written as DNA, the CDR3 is TGTGCCAGCGGGCGTGGCGGGAGCTCCTACGAGCAGTACTTC.